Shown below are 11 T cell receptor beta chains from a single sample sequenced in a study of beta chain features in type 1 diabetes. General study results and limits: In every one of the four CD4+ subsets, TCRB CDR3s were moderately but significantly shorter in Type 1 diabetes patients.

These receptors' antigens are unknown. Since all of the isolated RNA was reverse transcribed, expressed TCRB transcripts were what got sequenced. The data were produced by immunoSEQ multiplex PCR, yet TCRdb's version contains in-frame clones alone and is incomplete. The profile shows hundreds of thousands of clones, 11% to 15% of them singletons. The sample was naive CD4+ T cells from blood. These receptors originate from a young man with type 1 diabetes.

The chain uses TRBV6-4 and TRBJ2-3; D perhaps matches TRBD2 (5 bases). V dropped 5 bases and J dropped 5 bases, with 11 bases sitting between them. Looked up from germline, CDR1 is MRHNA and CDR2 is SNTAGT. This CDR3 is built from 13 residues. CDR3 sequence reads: CASSPSPGDTQYF. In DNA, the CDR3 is TGTGCCAGCAGTCCTAGCCCAGGAGATACGCAGTATTTT.

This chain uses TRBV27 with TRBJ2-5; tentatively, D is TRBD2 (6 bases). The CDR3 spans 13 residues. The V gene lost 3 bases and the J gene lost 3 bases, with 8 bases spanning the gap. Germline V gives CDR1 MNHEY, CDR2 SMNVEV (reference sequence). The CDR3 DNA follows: TGTGCCAGCAGTTTCGCGGGGAAAGAGACCCAGTACTTC. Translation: CASSFAGKETQYF.

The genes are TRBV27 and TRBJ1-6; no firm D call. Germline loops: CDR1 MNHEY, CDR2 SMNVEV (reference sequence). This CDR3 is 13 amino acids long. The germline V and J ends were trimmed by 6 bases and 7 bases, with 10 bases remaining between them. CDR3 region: CASRRRPNSPLHF. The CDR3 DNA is TGTGCCAGCAGACGGCGGCCAAATTCACCCCTCCACTTT.

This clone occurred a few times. The CDR3 region has the DNA TGTGCCTGGAGTGTACATCGGGGAAATTCACCCCTCCACTTT. This codes for CAWSVHRGNSPLHF. The chain recombines TRBV30 with TRBJ1-6, with D uncertain. This CDR3 has 14 amino acids. Germline V gene sequence: CDR1 GTSNPN, CDR2 SVGIG (reference sequence). Trimming removed 0 bases from V and 7 bases from J, with 10 bases in between. The whole variable domain, remainder taken from reference TRBV30 and TRBJ1-6, is SQTIHQWPATLVQPVGSPLSLECTVEGTSNPNLYWYRQAAGRGLQLLFYSVGIGQISSEVPQNLSASRPQDRQFILSSKKLLLSDSGFYLCAWSVHRGNSPLHFGNGTRLTVT.

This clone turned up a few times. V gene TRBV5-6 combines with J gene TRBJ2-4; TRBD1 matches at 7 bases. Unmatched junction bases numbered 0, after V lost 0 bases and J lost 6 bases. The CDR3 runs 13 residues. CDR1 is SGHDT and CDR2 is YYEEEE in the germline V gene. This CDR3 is CASSLGQGNIQYF. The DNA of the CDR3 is TGTGCCAGCAGCTTGGGACAGGGAAACATTCAGTACTTC.

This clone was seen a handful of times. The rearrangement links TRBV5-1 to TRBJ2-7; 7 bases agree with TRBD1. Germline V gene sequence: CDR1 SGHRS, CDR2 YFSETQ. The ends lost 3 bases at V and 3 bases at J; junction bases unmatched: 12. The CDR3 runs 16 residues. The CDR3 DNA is TGCGCCAGCAGCTCGACCGGGACAGTCGGGCACTACGAGCAGTACTTC. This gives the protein CASSSTGTVGHYEQYF.

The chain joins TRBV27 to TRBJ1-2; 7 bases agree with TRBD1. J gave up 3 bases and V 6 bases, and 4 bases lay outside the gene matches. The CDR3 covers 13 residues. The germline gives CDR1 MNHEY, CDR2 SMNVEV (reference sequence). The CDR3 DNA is TGTGCCAGCAGACCAACAGGGGACTATGGCTACACCTTC. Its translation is CASRPTGDYGYTF.

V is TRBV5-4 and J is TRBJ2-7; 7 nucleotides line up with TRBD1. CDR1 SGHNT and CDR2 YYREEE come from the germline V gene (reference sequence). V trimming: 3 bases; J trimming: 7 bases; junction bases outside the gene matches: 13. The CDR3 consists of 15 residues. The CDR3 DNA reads TGTGCCAGCAGCTCACCGACAGGGCCAAAGAGGGAGCAGTACTTC. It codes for CASSSPTGPKREQYF.

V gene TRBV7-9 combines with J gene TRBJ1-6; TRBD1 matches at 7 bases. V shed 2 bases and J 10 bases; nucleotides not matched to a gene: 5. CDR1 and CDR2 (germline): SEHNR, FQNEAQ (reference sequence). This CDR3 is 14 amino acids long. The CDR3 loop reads CASSLTGDGSPLHF. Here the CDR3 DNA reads TGTGCCAGCAGCTTAACAGGGGATGGATCACCCCTCCACTTT.

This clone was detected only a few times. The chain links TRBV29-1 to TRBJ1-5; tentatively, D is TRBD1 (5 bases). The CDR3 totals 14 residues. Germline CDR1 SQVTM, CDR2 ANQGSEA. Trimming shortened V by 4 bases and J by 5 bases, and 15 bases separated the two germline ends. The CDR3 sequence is CSVGVQDKDQPQHF. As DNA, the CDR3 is TGCAGCGTTGGGGTACAGGATAAGGATCAGCCCCAGCATTTT.

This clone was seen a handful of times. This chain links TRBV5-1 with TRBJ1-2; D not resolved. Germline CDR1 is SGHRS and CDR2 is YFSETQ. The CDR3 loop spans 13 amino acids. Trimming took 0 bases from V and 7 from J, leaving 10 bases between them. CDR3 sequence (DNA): TGCGCCAGCAGCTTGGCCTCCGTCGGTGGCTACACCTTC. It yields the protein CASSLASVGGYTF.